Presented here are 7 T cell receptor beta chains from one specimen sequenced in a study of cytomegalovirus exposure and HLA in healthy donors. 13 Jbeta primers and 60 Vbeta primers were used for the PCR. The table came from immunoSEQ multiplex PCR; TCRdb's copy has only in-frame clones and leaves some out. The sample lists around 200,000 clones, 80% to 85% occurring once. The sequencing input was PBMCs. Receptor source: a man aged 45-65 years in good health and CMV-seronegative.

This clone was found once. In nucleotides, the CDR3 is TGCGCCAGCAGCCACGGCGGGCAGAACAATGAGCAGTTCTTC. Protein sequence: CASSHGGQNNEQFF. The V and J genes are TRBV5-1 and TRBJ2-1, with D possibly being TRBD2 (5 bases). Germline loops: CDR1 SGHRS, CDR2 YFSETQ. The CDR3 runs 14 residues. V was clipped by 4 bases and J by 5 bases, with 13 bases between them.

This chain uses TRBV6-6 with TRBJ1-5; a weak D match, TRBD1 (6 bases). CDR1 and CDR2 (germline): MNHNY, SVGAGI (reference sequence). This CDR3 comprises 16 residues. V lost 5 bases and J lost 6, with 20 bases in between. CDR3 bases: TGTGCCAGCAGTCCCCGGGACACCGTTCCCATTCAGCCCCAGCATTTT. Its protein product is CASSPRDTVPIQPQHF.

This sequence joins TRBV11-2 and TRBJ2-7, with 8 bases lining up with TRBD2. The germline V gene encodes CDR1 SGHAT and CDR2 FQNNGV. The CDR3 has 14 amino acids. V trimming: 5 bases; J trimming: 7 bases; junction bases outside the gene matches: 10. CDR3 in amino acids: CASSAGGWGWEQYF. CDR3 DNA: TGTGCCAGCAGCGCGGGGGGCTGGGGGTGGGAGCAGTACTTC. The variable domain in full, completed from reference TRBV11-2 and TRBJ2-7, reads EAGVAQSPRYKIIEKRQSVAFWCNPISGHATLYWYQQILGQGPKLLIQFQNNGVVDDSQLPKDRFSAERLKGVDSTLKIQPAKLEDSAVYLCASSAGGWGWEQYFGPGTRLTVT.

The CDR3 reads CASSTGLTYEQYF. As DNA, the CDR3 is TGTGCCAGCAGTACAGGTCTCACCTACGAGCAGTACTTC. This chain uses TRBV6-5 with TRBJ2-7; maybe TRBD1 (5 bases). Germline values: CDR1 MNHEY, CDR2 SVGAGI. CDR3 length: 13 residues. V gave up 5 bases and J gave up 2 bases, with 10 bases separating them.

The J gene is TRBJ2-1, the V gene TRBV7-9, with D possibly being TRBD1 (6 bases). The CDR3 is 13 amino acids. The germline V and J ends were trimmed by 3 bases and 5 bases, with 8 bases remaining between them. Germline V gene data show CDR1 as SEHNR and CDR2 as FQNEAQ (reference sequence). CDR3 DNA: TGTGCCAGCAGCTTGACAGGAGACAATGAGCAGTTCTTC. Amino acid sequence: CASSLTGDNEQFF. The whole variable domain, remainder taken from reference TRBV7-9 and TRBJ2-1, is DTGVSQNPRHKITKRGQNVTFRCDPISEHNRLYWYRQTLGQGPEFLTYFQNEAQLEKSRLLSDRFSAERPKGSFSTLEIQRTEQGDSAMYLCASSLTGDNEQFFGPGTRLTVL.

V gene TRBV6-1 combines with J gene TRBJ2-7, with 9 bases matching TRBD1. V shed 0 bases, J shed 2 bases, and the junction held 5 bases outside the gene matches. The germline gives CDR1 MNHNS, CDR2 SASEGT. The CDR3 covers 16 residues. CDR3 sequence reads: CASSEAAGTGTYEQYF. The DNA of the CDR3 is TGTGCCAGCAGTGAAGCGGCCGGGACAGGGACCTACGAGCAGTACTTC.

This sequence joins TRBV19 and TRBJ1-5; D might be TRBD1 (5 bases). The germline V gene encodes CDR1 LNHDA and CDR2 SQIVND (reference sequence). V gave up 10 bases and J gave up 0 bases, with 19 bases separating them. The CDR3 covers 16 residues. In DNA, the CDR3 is TGTGCCACAGGAATGGTCGCCGGGGGTAGCAATCAGCCCCAGCATTTT. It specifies CATGMVAGGSNQPQHF.